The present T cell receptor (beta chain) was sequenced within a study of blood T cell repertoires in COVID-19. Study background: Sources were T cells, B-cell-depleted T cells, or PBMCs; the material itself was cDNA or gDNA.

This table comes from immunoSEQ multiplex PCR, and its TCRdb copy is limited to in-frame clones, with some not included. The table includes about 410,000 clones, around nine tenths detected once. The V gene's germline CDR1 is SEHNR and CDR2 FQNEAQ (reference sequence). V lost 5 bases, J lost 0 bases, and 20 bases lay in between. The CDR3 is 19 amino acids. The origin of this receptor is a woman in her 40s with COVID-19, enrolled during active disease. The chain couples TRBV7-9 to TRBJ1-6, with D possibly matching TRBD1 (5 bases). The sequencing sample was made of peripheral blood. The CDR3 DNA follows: TGTGCCAGCAGCGTCAGGGACTCTTCGAAGGGCTCCTATAATTCACCCCTCCACTTT. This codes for CASSVRDSSKGSYNSPLHF.